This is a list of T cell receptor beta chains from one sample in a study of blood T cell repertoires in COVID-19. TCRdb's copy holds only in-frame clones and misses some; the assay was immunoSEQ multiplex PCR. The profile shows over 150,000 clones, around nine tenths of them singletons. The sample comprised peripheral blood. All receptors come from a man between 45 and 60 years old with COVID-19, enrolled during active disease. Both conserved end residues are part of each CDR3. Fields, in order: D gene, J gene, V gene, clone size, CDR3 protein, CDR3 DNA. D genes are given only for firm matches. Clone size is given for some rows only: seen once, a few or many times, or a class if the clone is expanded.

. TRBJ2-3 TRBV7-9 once CASRVPQGPDTQYF TGTGCCAGCAGAGTACCACAGGGACCAGATACGCAGTATTTT
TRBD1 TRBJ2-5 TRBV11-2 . CASSLAPGGEGETQYF TGTGCCAGCAGCTTAGCCCCAGGGGGAGAGGGAGAGACCCAGTACTTC
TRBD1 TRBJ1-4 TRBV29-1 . CSVGQGDEKLFF TGCAGCGTTGGACAGGGGGATGAAAAACTGTTTTTT
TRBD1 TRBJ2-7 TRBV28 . CASSPPRQGAHEQYF TGTGCCAGCAGCCCTCCGAGACAGGGGGCCCACGAGCAGTACTTC
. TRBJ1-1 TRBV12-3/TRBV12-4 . CASSFAYDTEAFF TGTGCCAGCAGTTTCGCCTACGACACTGAAGCTTTCTTT
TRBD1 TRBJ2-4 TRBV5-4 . CASSTGTGFTKNIQYF TGTGCCAGCAGCACCGGGACAGGGTTCACCAAAAACATTCAGTACTTC
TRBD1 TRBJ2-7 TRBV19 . CASTPGQGSYEQYF TGTGCCAGTACTCCGGGACAGGGGAGCTACGAGCAGTACTTC
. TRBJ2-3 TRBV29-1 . CSVRTVRDTQYF TGCAGCGTTCGGACTGTTAGGGATACGCAGTATTTT
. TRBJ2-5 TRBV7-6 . CASSSRGETQYF TGTGCCAGCAGCTCCCGAGGGGAGACCCAGTACTTC
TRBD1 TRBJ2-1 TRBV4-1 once CASSQPGQGADEQFF TGCGCCAGCAGCCAGCCGGGACAGGGGGCCGATGAGCAGTTCTTC
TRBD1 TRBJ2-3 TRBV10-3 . CAIRGQETDTQYF TGTGCCATCCGCGGACAGGAGACAGATACGCAGTATTTT
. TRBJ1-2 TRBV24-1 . CATSDARNYGYTF TGTGCCACCAGTGATGCCAGGAACTATGGCTACACCTTC
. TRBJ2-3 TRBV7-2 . CASSLGKRTGSTDTQYF TGTGCCAGCAGCTTAGGAAAGCGGACCGGTAGCACAGATACGCAGTATTTT
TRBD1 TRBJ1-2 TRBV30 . CAWTGDRGQGYTF TGTGCCTGGACTGGGGACAGGGGGCAGGGCTACACCTTC
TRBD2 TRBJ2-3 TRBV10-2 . CASSLGLAGGPDTQYF TGCGCCAGCAGCTTAGGACTAGCGGGAGGTCCAGATACGCAGTATTTT
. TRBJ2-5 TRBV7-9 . CASLSRGSGETQYF TGTGCCAGCTTATCCAGGGGATCGGGGGAGACCCAGTACTTC
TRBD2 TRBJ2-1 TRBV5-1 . CASSKTSGIGGNEQFF TGCGCCAGCAGCAAGACTAGCGGGATAGGGGGGAATGAGCAGTTCTTC
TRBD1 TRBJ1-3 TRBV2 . CASSVGTAVSGNTIYF TGTGCCAGCAGTGTGGGGACAGCCGTCTCTGGAAACACCATATATTTT
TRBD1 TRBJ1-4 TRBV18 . CASSPSSPGQGEKLFF TGTGCCAGCTCACCATCCTCACCGGGACAGGGTGAAAAACTGTTTTTT
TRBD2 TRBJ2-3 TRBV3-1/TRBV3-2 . CASSPGGASTDTQYF TGTGCCAGCAGCCCCGGGGGGGCTAGCACAGATACGCAGTATTTT
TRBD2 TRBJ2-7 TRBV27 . CASSFAGTSGGSYEQYF TGTGCCAGCAGTTTCGCCGGGACTAGCGGAGGATCCTACGAGCAGTACTTC
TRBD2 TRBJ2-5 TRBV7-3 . CASSLGTSGQETQYF TGTGCCAGCAGCCTTGGGACTAGCGGGCAAGAGACCCAGTACTTC
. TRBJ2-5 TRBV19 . CASSGQRQETQYF TGTGCCAGTAGCGGACAGCGACAAGAGACCCAGTACTTC
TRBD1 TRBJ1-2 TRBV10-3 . CAISESTGSYGYTF TGTGCCATCAGTGAGTCGACAGGGAGCTATGGCTACACCTTC